These T cell receptor beta chains were read from a single sample in a study of OX40 agonist ivuxolimab in advanced cancers. The protocol was immunoSEQ multiplex PCR, while the TCRdb copy is restricted to in-frame clones and leaves out a portion. The data hold about 58,000 clones, with roughly 80% observed a single time. The sample was CD4+ or CD8+ T cells sorted from blood, taken in a trial of the OX40 agonist ivuxolimab. The source is an adult with an advanced solid tumor such as melanoma, head and neck, liver or kidney cancer. The CDR3 runs from the conserved cysteine through the conserved F or W. D genes are given only for firm matches. Clone sizes are given selectively: once, few, many, or a class where the clone is expanded.

V: TRBV18; D: -; J: TRBJ1-3; size: few; CDR3: CASSRNSGNTIYF; DNA: TGTGCCAGCTCACGGAACTCTGGAAACACCATATATTTT
V: TRBV18; D: -; J: TRBJ1-6; size: -; CDR3: CASSPQGDNSPLHF; DNA: TGTGCCAGCTCACCACAAGGCGATAATTCACCCCTCCACTTT
V: TRBV6-1; D: -; J: TRBJ2-5; size: -; CDR3: CASSEVRTAVQETQYF; DNA: TGTGCCAGCAGTGAAGTACGGACAGCTGTTCAAGAGACCCAGTACTTC
V: TRBV5-1; D: -; J: TRBJ1-2; size: -; CDR3: CASSLGVGADYGYTF; DNA: TGCGCCAGCAGCTTGGGTGTGGGGGCCGACTATGGCTACACCTTC
V: TRBV6-5; D: -; J: TRBJ1-2; size: few; CDR3: CASSPGQIFYGYTF; DNA: TGTGCCAGCAGTCCCGGACAGATCTTCTATGGCTACACCTTC
V: TRBV5-8; D: TRBD1; J: TRBJ2-7; size: -; CDR3: CASSVQGAGDEQYF; DNA: TGTGCCAGCAGCGTACAGGGGGCTGGCGACGAGCAGTACTTC
V: TRBV10-2; D: TRBD2; J: TRBJ2-3; size: -; CDR3: CASSLGLAGTDTQYF; DNA: TGCGCCAGCAGTCTCGGACTAGCGGGCACAGATACGCAGTATTTT
V: TRBV10-3; D: TRBD2; J: TRBJ2-5; size: -; CDR3: CAISESAAGGPGTQYF; DNA: TGTGCCATCAGTGAGTCCGCGGCGGGGGGTCCAGGGACCCAGTACTTC
V: TRBV7-9; D: TRBD1; J: TRBJ1-1; size: -; CDR3: CASSLAGTAEAFF; DNA: TGTGCCAGCAGCTTAGCGGGGACAGCCGAAGCTTTCTTT
V: TRBV10-3; D: -; J: TRBJ2-4; size: -; CDR3: CAISESGDLNIQYF; DNA: TGTGCCATCAGTGAGTCTGGGGATCTAAACATTCAGTACTTC
V: TRBV29-1; D: -; J: TRBJ1-1; size: -; CDR3: CSARTVNTEAFF; DNA: TGCAGCGCCCGGACGGTGAACACTGAAGCTTTCTTT
V: TRBV27; D: TRBD2; J: TRBJ2-7; size: -; CDR3: CASSSHTLAGGPGEQYF; DNA: TGTGCCAGCAGTTCCCACACACTTGCGGGAGGGCCGGGAGAGCAGTACTTC
V: TRBV6-1; D: TRBD2; J: TRBJ2-1; size: -; CDR3: CASSYGLVNEQFF; DNA: TGTGCCAGCAGTTATGGACTAGTCAATGAGCAGTTCTTC
V: TRBV10-3; D: -; J: TRBJ1-2; size: -; CDR3: CAISGTGTVYGYTF; DNA: TGTGCCATCAGCGGGACGGGCACGGTCTATGGCTACACCTTC
V: TRBV4-1; D: TRBD1; J: TRBJ1-6; size: -; CDR3: CASSQVFRDRDPQWGSHF; DNA: TGCGCCAGCAGCCAAGTTTTCCGGGACAGGGATCCACAATGGGGTTCCCACTTT
V: TRBV5-6; D: -; J: TRBJ1-2; size: -; CDR3: CASSWAAGSYGYTF; DNA: TGTGCCAGCAGCTGGGCCGCAGGGAGTTATGGCTACACCTTC
V: TRBV5-4; D: -; J: TRBJ2-1; size: -; CDR3: CASSVKGAYNEQFF; DNA: TGTGCCAGCAGCGTGAAGGGTGCTTACAATGAGCAGTTCTTC
V: TRBV11-1; D: -; J: TRBJ2-2; size: few; CDR3: CASSLIYTGELFF; DNA: TGTGCCAGCAGCTTAATTTACACCGGGGAGCTGTTTTTT
V: TRBV7-8; D: TRBD1; J: TRBJ1-2; size: -; CDR3: CASSARTGNNGYTF; DNA: TGTGCCAGCAGCGCCCGGACAGGGAACAATGGCTACACCTTC
V: TRBV2; D: -; J: TRBJ1-3; size: once; CDR3: CASSDGRISAGNTIYF; DNA: TGTGCCAGCAGTGATGGGAGGATCTCCGCTGGAAACACCATATATTTT
V: TRBV11-3; D: -; J: TRBJ1-4; size: -; CDR3: CASSPSVGTRNEKLFF; DNA: TGTGCCAGCAGCCCATCGGTTGGGACAAGGAATGAAAAACTGTTTTTT
V: TRBV2; D: -; J: TRBJ2-1; size: -; CDR3: CASSRNRFTEQFF; DNA: TGTGCCAGCAGCAGAAACAGGTTTACAGAGCAGTTCTTC
V: TRBV7-9; D: -; J: TRBJ2-7; size: -; CDR3: CASSFGRGNDEQYF; DNA: TGTGCCAGCAGCTTTGGTCGGGGTAACGACGAGCAGTACTTC
V: TRBV6-5; D: -; J: TRBJ2-3; size: once; CDR3: CASSYNRAKDTQYF; DNA: TGTGCCAGCAGTTATAATAGGGCTAAAGATACGCAGTATTTT
V: TRBV6-1; D: TRBD1; J: TRBJ1-4; size: -; CDR3: CASRTGEDRGEKLFF; DNA: TGTGCCAGCAGGACAGGGGAGGATCGCGGTGAAAAACTGTTTTTT
V: TRBV6-6; D: -; J: TRBJ2-7; size: -; CDR3: CASSPAAYEQYF; DNA: TGTGCCAGCAGTCCAGCAGCCTACGAGCAGTACTTC
V: TRBV7-9; D: -; J: TRBJ1-5; size: -; CDR3: CASSLEAGNQPQHF; DNA: TGTGCCAGCAGCTTAGAAGCAGGCAATCAGCCCCAGCATTTT
V: TRBV7-3; D: TRBD1; J: TRBJ1-6; size: -; CDR3: CASSQTGESPLHF; DNA: TGTGCCAGCAGCCAAACAGGGGAATCACCCCTCCACTTT
V: TRBV11-3; D: TRBD1; J: TRBJ2-7; size: -; CDR3: CASRGTGGLEQYF; DNA: TGTGCCAGCAGAGGGACAGGGGGCCTCGAGCAGTACTTC
V: TRBV6-1; D: TRBD1; J: TRBJ2-1; size: -; CDR3: CASSEEGGQGKFF; DNA: TGTGCCAGCAGTGAAGAAGGAGGACAGGGAAAGTTCTTC
V: TRBV6-5; D: -; J: TRBJ1-1; size: -; CDR3: CASSPRRGNTEAFF; DNA: TGTGCCAGCAGTCCCCGACGCGGGAACACTGAAGCTTTCTTT
V: TRBV6-1; D: -; J: TRBJ1-2; size: -; CDR3: CASNRESWGYTF; DNA: TGTGCCAGCAACCGGGAATCGTGGGGCTACACCTTC